Sequencing of this TCR beta chain was carried out in a study of Graves' ophthalmopathy and Graves' hyperthyroidism. Broader study findings: Blood also held most thyroid clonotypes expanded above 0.001 frequency. Forecasting of ophthalmopathy progression by the model achieved more than 70% sensitivity and less than 80% specificity.

This clonotype occurred many times. Antigen unknown. V lost 5 bases, J lost 7 bases, and 14 bases lay in between. The CDR3 has 13 amino acids. Amplifying from RNA transcripts, the study obtained TCR beta CDR3 regions. Second-round multiplex PCR came after first-round RT-PCR with HTBI primers. Each CDR3 protein gets one entry after TCRdb re-called the multiplex PCR reads with MiXCR. The sample lists fewer than 600,000 distinct CDR3 sequences; around an eighth were seen once. Patients were excluded if they had other autoimmune diseases or uncontrolled infections, and likewise if pregnancy or lactation applied.

The V call is TRBV12-3 or TRBV12-4, the J call TRBJ1-2; no reliable D call. Specimen: blood. This TCR derives from a woman in her twenties or thirties with Graves' ophthalmopathy. In nucleotides, the CDR3 is TGTGCCAGCAGTCTGGCTACTGACACTGGCTACACCTTC. Its translation is CASSLATDTGYTF.